One sample yielded the 4 T cell receptor beta chains listed below, sequenced in a study of blood T cell repertoires in COVID-19. Data came from immunoSEQ multiplex PCR; TCRdb stores just in-frame clones and leaves some out. The repertoire holds approximately 190,000 clones, with approximately 83% as singletons. The sample taken for sequencing was PBMCs or T cells enriched from blood (not recorded which). The receptors stem from a man aged 40-49 years who had recovered from COVID-19.

This chain uses TRBV5-4 with TRBJ2-5, with TRBD2 matching over 9 bases. CDR3 size: 15 residues. Germline CDR1 reads SGHNT; CDR2 reads YYREEE (reference sequence). V was clipped by 2 bases and J by 5 bases; unmatched bases: 7. The CDR3 DNA sequence: TGTGCCAGCAGCTTCCTTGCGGGGGGGCCGGAGACCCAGTACTTC. Translation: CASSFLAGGPETQYF.

The chain uses TRBV3-1 (or the pseudogene TRBV3-2) and TRBJ1-2; 9 positions match TRBD1. The CDR3 loop spans 13 amino acids. The trim removed 4 bases at V and 7 bases at J, leaving 4 bases unmatched. The germline CDR1 and CDR2 sequences are LGHDT and YNNKEL (reference sequence). In DNA, the CDR3 is TGTGCCAGCAGCCGGGACAGGGCGTCTGGCTACACCTTC. Its translation: CASSRDRASGYTF.

The chain joins TRBV4-2 to TRBJ1-1; D unresolved. Germline assignment: CDR1 LGHNA and CDR2 YNFKEQ. The CDR3 length is 13 residues. With 7 bases removed from V and 0 bases from J, the gap between germline ends came to 9 bases. CDR3 nucleotide sequence: TGTGCCAGCACTGGCCCTTTGAACACTGAAGCTTTCTTT. It yields the protein CASTGPLNTEAFF.

The chain couples TRBV29-1 to TRBJ1-2; 8 nucleotides agree with TRBD1. Trimming at V came to 2 bases and at J to 7 bases, leaving 3 bases not matched to a gene. Germline V gene data show CDR1 as SQVTM and CDR2 as ANQGSEA. This CDR3 contains 12 residues. Here the CDR3 DNA reads TGCAGCGTTGAAAAGGACAGGGCTGGCTACACCTTC. As protein: CSVEKDRAGYTF.